This TCR beta chain stems from a study of T cells in Graves' hyperthyroidism and ophthalmopathy. Study-wide points: Most thyroid clonotypes expanded above 0.001 appeared in blood too.

Exclusion of patients followed from uncontrolled infection, other autoimmune disease, pregnancy or lactation. The PBMCs were sourced from fresh peripheral blood (less than 11 ml). This clonotype appeared a few times. Its cognate antigen is unknown. TCR beta CDR3 regions were amplified from RNA. The HTBI primer set drove a first-round RT-PCR of the TCR CDR3. Using its own MiXCR run on the multiplex PCR reads, TCRdb lists one record per CDR3 protein. Counted here are about 250,000 distinct CDR3 sequences, about 20% occurring once; the ten biggest clones make up 64%. The sequenced sample was blood. This receptor was identified in a man aged 25-45 years with Graves' ophthalmopathy.

This chain's CDR3 is CASSWDRALTGYTF. CDR3 sequence (DNA): TGTGCCAGCAGCTGGGACAGGGCCCTTACTGGCTACACCTTC. The chain links TRBV7-2 to TRBJ1-2; 9 positions match TRBD1. With V trimmed by 4 bases and J by 7 bases, 7 bases remained unmatched. Germline assignment: CDR1 SGHTA and CDR2 FQGNSA. CDR3 length equals 14 residues.